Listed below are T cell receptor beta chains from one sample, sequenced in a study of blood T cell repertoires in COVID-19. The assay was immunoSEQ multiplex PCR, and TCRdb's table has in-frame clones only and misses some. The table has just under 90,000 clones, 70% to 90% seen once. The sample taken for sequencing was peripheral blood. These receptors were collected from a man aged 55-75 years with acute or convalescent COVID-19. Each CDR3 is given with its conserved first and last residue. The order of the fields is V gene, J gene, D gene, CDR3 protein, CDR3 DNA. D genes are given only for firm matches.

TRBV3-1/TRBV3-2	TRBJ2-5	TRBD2	CASSQSLAGAGAQYF	TGTGCCAGCAGCCAGTCACTAGCGGGGGCGGGAGCCCAGTACTTC
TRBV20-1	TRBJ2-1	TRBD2	CSASAASGYNEQFF	TGCAGTGCTAGTGCCGCTAGCGGCTACAATGAGCAGTTCTTC
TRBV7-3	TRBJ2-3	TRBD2	CASSLAGGYTDTQYF	TGTGCCAGCAGCTTAGCGGGGGGGTACACAGATACGCAGTATTTT
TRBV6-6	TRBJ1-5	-	CASSLQTVSNQPQHF	TGTGCCAGCAGTTTACAGACAGTTAGCAATCAGCCCCAGCATTTT
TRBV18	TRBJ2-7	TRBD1	CASSPQDRALLGEQYF	TGTGCCAGCTCACCACAGGACAGGGCATTGTTGGGCGAGCAGTACTTC
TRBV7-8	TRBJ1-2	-	CASSPLGGRDYGYTF	TGTGCCAGCAGCCCCCTTGGGGGCAGGGACTATGGCTACACCTTC
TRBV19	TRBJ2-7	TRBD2	CASKIRGGYEQYF	TGTGCCAGTAAGATACGGGGGGGCTACGAGCAGTACTTC
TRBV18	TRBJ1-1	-	CASSFAGTEAFF	TGTGCCAGCTCTTTCGCAGGGACTGAAGCTTTCTTT
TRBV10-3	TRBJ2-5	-	CAISETSQETQYF	TGTGCCATCAGTGAGACTTCTCAAGAGACCCAGTACTTC
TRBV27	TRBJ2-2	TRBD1	CASSSGTGQLSGELFF	TGTGCCAGCAGTTCAGGGACAGGGCAGCTAAGCGGGGAGCTGTTTTTT
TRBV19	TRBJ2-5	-	CASSIPRGISGQETQYF	TGTGCCAGTAGTATCCCCCGAGGGATTAGCGGCCAAGAGACCCAGTACTTC
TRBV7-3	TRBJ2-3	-	CASSLLAGSTDTQYF	TGTGCCAGCAGCTTACTTGCAGGGAGCACAGATACGCAGTATTTT
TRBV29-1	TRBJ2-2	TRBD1	CSAETGGAGELFF	TGCAGCGCCGAGACAGGGGGTGCCGGGGAGCTGTTTTTT
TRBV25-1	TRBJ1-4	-	CASSIGATNEKLFF	TGTGCCAGCAGTATCGGGGCAACTAATGAAAAACTGTTTTTT
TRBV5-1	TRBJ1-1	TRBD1	CASSRGTANTEAFF	TGCGCCAGCAGTCGAGGGACAGCGAACACTGAAGCTTTCTTT
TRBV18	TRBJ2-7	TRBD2	CASSPGGLSEQYF	TGTGCCAGCTCACCCGGGGGGTTGAGCGAGCAGTACTTC
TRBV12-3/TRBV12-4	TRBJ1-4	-	CASSPRGIRLFF	TGTGCCAGCAGTCCTAGGGGAATTCGTCTGTTTTTT
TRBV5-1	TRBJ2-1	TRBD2	CASSFGLAGLNEQFF	TGCGCCAGCAGCTTTGGACTAGCGGGACTCAATGAGCAGTTCTTC
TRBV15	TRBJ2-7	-	CATSRDRLYEQYF	TGTGCCACCAGCAGAGATCGTCTCTACGAGCAGTACTTC
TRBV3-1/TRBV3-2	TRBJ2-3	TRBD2	CASSPLAGGPNTQYF	TGTGCCAGCAGCCCCCTAGCGGGGGGGCCTAATACGCAGTATTTT